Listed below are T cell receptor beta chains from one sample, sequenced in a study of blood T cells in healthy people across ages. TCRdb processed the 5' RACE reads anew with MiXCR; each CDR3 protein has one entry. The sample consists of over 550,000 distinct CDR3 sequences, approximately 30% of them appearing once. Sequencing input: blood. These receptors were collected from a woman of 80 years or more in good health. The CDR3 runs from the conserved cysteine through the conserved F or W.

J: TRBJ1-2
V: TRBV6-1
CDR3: CASRSGTGRIDYGYTF

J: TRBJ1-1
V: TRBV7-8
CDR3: CASSPVKQTTALDTEAFF

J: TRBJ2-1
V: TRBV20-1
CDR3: CSARPPEPSSYNEQFF

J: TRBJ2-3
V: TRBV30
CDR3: CTYQAGGSDTQYF

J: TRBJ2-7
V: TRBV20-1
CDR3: CSAMAGRGYEQYF

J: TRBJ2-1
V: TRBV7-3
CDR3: CASSPDQQAYNEQFF

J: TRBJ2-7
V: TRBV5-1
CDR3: CASKTSGTNSYEQYF

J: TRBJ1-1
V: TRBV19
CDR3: CASSGMNTEAFF

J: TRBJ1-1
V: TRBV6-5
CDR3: CASSYPTGTEAFF

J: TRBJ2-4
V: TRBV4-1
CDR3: CASSPFDRDGNIQYF